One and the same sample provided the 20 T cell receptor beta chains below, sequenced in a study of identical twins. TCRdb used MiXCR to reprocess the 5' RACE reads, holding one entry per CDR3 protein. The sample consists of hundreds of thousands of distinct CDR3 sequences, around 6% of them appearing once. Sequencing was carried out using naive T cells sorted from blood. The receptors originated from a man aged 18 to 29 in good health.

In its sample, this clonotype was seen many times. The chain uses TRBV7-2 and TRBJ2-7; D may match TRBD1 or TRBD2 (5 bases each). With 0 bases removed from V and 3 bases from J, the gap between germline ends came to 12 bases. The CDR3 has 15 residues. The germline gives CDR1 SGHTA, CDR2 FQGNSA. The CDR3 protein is CASSLAPGSHYEQYF. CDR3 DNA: TGTGCCAGCAGCTTAGCCCCAGGGAGCCACTACGAGCAGTACTTC. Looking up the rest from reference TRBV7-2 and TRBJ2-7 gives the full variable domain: GAGVSQSPSNKVTEKGKDVELRCDPISGHTALYWYRQSLGQGLEFLIYFQGNSAPDKSGLPSDRFSAERTGGSVSTLTIQRTQQEDSAVYLCASSLAPGSHYEQYFGPGTRLTVT.

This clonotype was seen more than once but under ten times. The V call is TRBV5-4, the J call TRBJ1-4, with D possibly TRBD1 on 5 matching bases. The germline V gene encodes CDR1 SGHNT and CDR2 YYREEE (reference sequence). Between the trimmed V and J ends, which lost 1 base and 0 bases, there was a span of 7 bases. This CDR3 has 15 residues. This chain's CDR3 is CASSLKGPTNEKLFF. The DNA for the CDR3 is TGTGCCAGCAGCTTGAAGGGGCCAACTAATGAAAAACTGTTTTTT.

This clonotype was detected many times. The CDR3 loop is CASSLETGGDTQYF. The CDR3 region has the DNA TGCGCCAGCAGCTTGGAAACAGGGGGAGATACGCAGTATTTT. V usage is TRBV5-1 and J usage is TRBJ2-3; 8 bases map to TRBD1. The germline gives CDR1 SGHRS, CDR2 YFSETQ. This CDR3 has 14 residues. V dropped 0 bases and J dropped 5; count of bases not matched to a gene: 2.

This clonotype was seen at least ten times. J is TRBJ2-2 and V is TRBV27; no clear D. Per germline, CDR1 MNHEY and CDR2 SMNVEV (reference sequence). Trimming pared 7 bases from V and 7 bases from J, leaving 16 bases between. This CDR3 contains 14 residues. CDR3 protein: CASTLDGPGGELFF. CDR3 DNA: TGTGCCAGCACTTTGGACGGTCCGGGCGGGGAGCTGTTTTTT.

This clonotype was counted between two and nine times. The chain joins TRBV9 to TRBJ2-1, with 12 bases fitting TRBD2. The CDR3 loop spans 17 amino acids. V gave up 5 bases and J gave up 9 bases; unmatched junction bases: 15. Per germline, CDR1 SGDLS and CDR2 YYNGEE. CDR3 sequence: CASSEGVGLAGFPEQFF. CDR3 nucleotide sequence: TGTGCCAGCAGTGAGGGGGTAGGACTAGCGGGATTCCCTGAGCAGTTCTTC.

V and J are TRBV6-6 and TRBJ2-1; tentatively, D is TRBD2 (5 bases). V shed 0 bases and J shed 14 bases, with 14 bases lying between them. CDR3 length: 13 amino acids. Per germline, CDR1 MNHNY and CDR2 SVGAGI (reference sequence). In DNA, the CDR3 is TGTGCCAGCAGTTACTCGAACCCGGGAAGAGAGTTCTTC. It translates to CASSYSNPGREFF.

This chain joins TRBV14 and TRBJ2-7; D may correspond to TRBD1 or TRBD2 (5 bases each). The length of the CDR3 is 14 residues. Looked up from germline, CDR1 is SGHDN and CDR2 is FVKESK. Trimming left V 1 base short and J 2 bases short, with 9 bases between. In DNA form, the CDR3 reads TGTGCCAGCAGCCAAGGTGGGGGTACCTACGAGCAGTACGTC. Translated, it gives CASSQGGGTYEQYV.

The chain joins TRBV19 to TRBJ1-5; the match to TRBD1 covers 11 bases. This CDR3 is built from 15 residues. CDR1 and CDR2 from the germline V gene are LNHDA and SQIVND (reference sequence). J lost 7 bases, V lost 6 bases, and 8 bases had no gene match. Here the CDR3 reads CASSRTGGARQPQHF. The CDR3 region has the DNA TGTGCCAGTAGCCGGACAGGGGGCGCAAGGCAGCCCCAGCATTTT.

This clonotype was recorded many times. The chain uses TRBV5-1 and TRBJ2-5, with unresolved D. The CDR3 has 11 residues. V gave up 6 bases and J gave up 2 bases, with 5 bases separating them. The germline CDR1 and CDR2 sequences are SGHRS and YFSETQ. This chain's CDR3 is CASNQQETQYF. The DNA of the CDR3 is TGCGCCAGCAACCAACAAGAGACCCAGTACTTC.

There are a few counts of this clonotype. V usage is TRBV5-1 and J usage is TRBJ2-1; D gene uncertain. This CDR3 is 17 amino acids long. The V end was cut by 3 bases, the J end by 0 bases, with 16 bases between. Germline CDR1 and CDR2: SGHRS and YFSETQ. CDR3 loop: CASSSDLRLSSYNEQFF. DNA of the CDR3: TGCGCCAGCAGCTCGGACCTACGGCTGAGCTCCTACAATGAGCAGTTCTTC.

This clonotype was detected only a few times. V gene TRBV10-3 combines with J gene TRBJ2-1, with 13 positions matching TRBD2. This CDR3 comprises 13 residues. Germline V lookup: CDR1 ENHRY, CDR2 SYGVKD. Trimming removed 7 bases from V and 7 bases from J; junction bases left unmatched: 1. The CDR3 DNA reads TGTGCCATCATGACTAGCGGGAGGAATGAGCAGTTCTTC. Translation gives CAIMTSGRNEQFF.

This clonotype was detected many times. The CDR3 reads CSAKADGLAGGPSWLNEQFF. The CDR3, as DNA: TGCAGTGCTAAGGCCGACGGACTAGCGGGAGGGCCCTCGTGGTTGAATGAGCAGTTCTTC. The chain has TRBV20-1 and TRBJ2-1; 15 nucleotides match TRBD2. The germline V gene has CDR1 DFQATT and CDR2 SNEGSKA (reference sequence). The CDR3 covers 20 residues. With 4 bases clipped from V and 7 bases from J, the junction kept 20 bases outside the gene matches.

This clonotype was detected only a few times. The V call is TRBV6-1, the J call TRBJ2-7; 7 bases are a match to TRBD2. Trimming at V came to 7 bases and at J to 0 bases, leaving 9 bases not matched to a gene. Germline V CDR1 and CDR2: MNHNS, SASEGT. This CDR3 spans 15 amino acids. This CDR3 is CASNLAGASSYEQYV. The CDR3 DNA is TGTGCCAGCAACTTAGCGGGCGCGAGCTCCTACGAGCAGTACGTC.

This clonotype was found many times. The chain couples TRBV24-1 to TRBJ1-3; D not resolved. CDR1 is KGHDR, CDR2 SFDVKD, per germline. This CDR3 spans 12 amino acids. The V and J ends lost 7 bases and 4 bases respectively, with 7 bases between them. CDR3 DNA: TGTGCCACCAGCGCTTGGGGAAACACCATATATTTT. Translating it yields CATSAWGNTIYF.

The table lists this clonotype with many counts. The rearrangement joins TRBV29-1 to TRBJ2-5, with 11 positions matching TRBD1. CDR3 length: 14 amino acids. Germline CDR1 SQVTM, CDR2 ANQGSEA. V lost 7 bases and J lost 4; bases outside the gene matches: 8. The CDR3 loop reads CSGAPGTGGETQYF. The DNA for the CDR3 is TGCAGCGGAGCGCCAGGGACAGGGGGAGAGACCCAGTACTTC.

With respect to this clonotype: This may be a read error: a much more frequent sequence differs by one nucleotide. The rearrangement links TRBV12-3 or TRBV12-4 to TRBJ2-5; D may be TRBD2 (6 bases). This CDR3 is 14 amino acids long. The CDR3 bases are TGTGCCAGCAGTTTGCGGGGCCTTCAAGACACCCAGTACTTC. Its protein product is CASSLRGLQDTQYF.

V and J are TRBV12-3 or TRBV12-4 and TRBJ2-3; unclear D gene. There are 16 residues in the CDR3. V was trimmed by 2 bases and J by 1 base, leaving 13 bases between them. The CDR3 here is CASSLSTVRGTDTQYF. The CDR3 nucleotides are TGTGCCAGCAGTTTATCAACAGTCCGAGGCACAGATACGCAGTATTTT.

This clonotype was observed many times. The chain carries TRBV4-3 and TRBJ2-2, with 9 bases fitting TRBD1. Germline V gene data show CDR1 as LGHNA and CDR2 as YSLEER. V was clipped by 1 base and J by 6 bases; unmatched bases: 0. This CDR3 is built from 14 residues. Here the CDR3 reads CASSQGDRAGELFF. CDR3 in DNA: TGCGCCAGCAGCCAAGGGGACAGGGCCGGGGAGCTGTTTTTT.

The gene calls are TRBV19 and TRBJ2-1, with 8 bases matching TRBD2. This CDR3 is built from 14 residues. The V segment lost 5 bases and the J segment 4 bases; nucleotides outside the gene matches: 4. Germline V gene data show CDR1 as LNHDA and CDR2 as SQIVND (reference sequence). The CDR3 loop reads CASSLREAYNEQFF. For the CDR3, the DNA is TGTGCCAGTAGTCTGCGGGAGGCATACAATGAGCAGTTCTTC. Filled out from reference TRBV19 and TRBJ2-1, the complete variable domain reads DGGITQSPKYLFRKEGQNVTLSCEQNLNHDAMYWYRQDPGQGLRLIYYSQIVNDFQKGDIAEGYSVSREKKESFPLTVTSAQKNPTAFYLCASSLREAYNEQFFGPGTRLTVL.

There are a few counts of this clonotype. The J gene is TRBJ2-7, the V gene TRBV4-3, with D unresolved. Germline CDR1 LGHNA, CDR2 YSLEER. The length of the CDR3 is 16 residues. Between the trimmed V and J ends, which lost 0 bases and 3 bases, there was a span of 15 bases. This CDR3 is CASSQDRSVEIYEQYF. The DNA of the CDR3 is TGCGCCAGCAGCCAAGATCGGTCAGTGGAAATCTACGAGCAGTACTTC.